This TCR beta chain was profiled in a study of OX40 agonist ivuxolimab in advanced cancers. Measured with immunoSEQ multiplex PCR; TCRdb has only the in-frame clones, and not every one. The top ten hold over 4.5% of the sample, which has approximately 75,000 clones, around 82% seen once. Looked up from germline, CDR1 is SGHDT and CDR2 is YYEEEE. CDR3 length: 13 amino acids. Trimming took off 0 bases at V and 8 bases at J, with 10 bases between the two ends. The sequenced sample was CD4+ or CD8+ T cells sorted from blood, obtained in a trial of the OX40 agonist ivuxolimab. The V and J genes are TRBV5-6 and TRBJ2-3, with D tentatively TRBD1 (6 bases). The clonotype was recovered from an adult with an advanced solid tumor such as melanoma, head and neck, liver or kidney cancer. The CDR3 DNA sequence: TGTGCCAGCAGCTTGGACAGGGAAGGTACGCAGTATTTT. Its translation is CASSLDREGTQYF.